This is a list of T cell receptor beta chains from one sample in a study of blood T cell repertoires in COVID-19. Clones were sequenced by immunoSEQ multiplex PCR, and TCRdb holds only the in-frame ones, with some missing. The sample contains under 400,000 clones, roughly 90% of which appear only once. The sequencing input was peripheral blood. These receptors all stem from a woman aged 25 to 39 with COVID-19, enrolled during active disease. CDR3s include the opening cysteine and the closing phenylalanine or tryptophan. The D gene is left open where the match is weak. Clone size, where shown, is once, few, many, or a class for clones that have expanded.

>NA|TRBV12-3/TRBV12-4|TRBJ2-7|NA
TGTGCCAGCAGTTTCGAGGGAGGCTACGAGCAGTACTTC
CASSFEGGYEQYF
>NA|TRBV29-1|TRBJ2-7|NA
TGCAGCGTTGAATTAGCTACGGCGGAGCAGTACTTC
CSVELATAEQYF
>NA|TRBV7-3|TRBJ2-2|NA
TGTGCCAGCAGCTTGCTAACTGCCGGGGAGCTGTTTTTT
CASSLLTAGELFF
>NA|TRBV6-1|TRBJ1-2|NA
TGTGCCAGCAGTGAAGCTTGGCGGGCGGATGGCTACACCTTC
CASSEAWRADGYTF
>NA|TRBV19|TRBJ2-1|TRBD2
TGTGCCAGTAAGCGGACTAGCGGGAACGACCGCAATGAGCAGTTCTTC
CASKRTSGNDRNEQFF
>NA|TRBV11-2|TRBJ1-1|NA
TGTGCCAGCAGCTTAGGAGAGGGAGAAGCTTTCTTT
CASSLGEGEAFF
>once|TRBV6-1|TRBJ2-1|TRBD2
TGTGCCAGCAGTGAAGCGCGGCTAGCGGGTGCAAATGAGCAGTTCTTC
CASSEARLAGANEQFF
>once|TRBV7-6|TRBJ2-7|TRBD1
TGTGCCAGCAGCTTAGCCCCAGGGGGTGCGGAATTTTACTACGAGCAGTACTTC
CASSLAPGGAEFYYEQYF
>NA|TRBV12-3/TRBV12-4|TRBJ1-4|TRBD1
TGTGCCAGCCGGACAGGGGGTTATGAAAAACTGTTTTTT
CASRTGGYEKLFF
>NA|TRBV3-1/TRBV3-2|TRBJ1-2|NA
TGTGCCAGCAGCCAAGATAAGGACCATCGGAGGTCCTATGGCTACACCTTC
CASSQDKDHRRSYGYTF
>NA|TRBV11-2|TRBJ1-1|NA
TGTGCCAGCACCCTTTACGGCACTGAAGCTTTCTTT
CASTLYGTEAFF